Included here is one T cell receptor beta chain sequence, with context. The target antigen is unknown. Whenever a sample was processed, at least 6.5 million PBMCs were isolated. This entry belongs to a study of blood T cells in healthy people across ages. A sample-barcoded 5' primer and a J-beta primer mix were used in a second PCR of roughly 7 to 11 cycles. A tag from a template-switch adaptor with 12 random nucleotides marked each cDNA molecule. Samples each returned at least 2.5 million CDR3-containing paired-end reads. MiXCR, applied by TCRdb to the 5' RACE reads, yields one record per CDR3 protein. Of approximately 800,000 distinct CDR3 sequences in the sample, around 62% were seen once. Overall study findings and caveats: In older individuals, TCR beta diversity per million T cells was lower, falling roughly linearly with age.

CDR1 and CDR2 (germline): SEHNR, FQNEAQ (reference sequence). Trimming removed 5 bases at V and 3 bases at J, with 20 bases between. The CDR3 totals 16 residues. V is TRBV7-9 and J is TRBJ2-7, with TRBD2 as a possible D gene (6 bases). The sequence derives from a man aged 25 to 45 in good health. Sequencing used blood. CDR3 in DNA: TGTGCCAGCAGCCCTGGGCGGGAAAAATGGGGCTACGAGCAGTACTTC. This sequence encodes CASSPGREKWGYEQYF.